This T cell receptor beta chain was sequenced for a study of human T cells and chemical hapten exposure. Study results and caveats: Sensitization with DPC brought no change to TCRs above 1 in 1000 in frequency.

In this sample, this clonotype turned up many times. Antigen specificity is unknown. The library attached unique molecular identifiers to individual cDNA molecules. TCRdb passed the RACE reads through MiXCR, listing each CDR3 protein once. The sample yields around 130,000 distinct CDR3 sequences, 8.5% to 9.5% seen once. Sample time point: healthy volunteer bleed at 2 weeks. The starting material, unfractionated whole blood, was used for total RNA extraction. The ends were cut back, 4 bases at V and 3 bases at J, with 15 bases in the middle. Germline V gene sequence: CDR1 SQVTM, CDR2 ANQGSEA. The CDR3 runs to 15 residues.

This chain uses TRBV29-1 with TRBJ2-2; no reliable D call. The sequenced material came from whole blood. This TCR was recovered from a male donor in good health. Some clones in this sample may be carry-over from other donors' samples. CDR3 coding DNA: TGCAGCGTTGGCCGGTCCAACACATACACCGGGGAGCTGTTTTTT. This gives the protein CSVGRSNTYTGELFF.